The present entry profiles one T cell receptor (beta chain) with its context. This entry belongs to a study of T cell changes during pregnancy in multiple sclerosis. TCRdb's copy holds only in-frame clones and misses some; the assay was immunoSEQ multiplex PCR. The data contain over 30,000 clones, over 80% of them singletons. CDR1 and CDR2 from the germline V gene are LNHDA and SQIVND (reference sequence). The CDR3 spans 12 residues. V lost 1 base to trimming and J lost 14 bases, with 13 bases between them. The sample was PBMCs (not recorded whether the cells were cultured). This rearrangement joins TRBV19 to TRBJ2-3; tentative D call: TRBD1 (6 bases). This sequence originates from a female donor with multiple sclerosis, enrolled in a pregnancy study. DNA of the CDR3: TGTGCCAGTAGTATAGTAGGACAGCGTGCGTATTTT. Protein product: CASSIVGQRAYF.